Listed here are 5 T cell receptor beta chains from one sample, sequenced in a study of vaccination and CD4 T cells after COVID-19. The treatment: roughly 10-day PBMC culture with coronavirus spike peptide pools or control peptides (ViraFEST assay). Their specific antigens are unknown. Sequencing of DNA taken from cultured CD4+ T cells relied on the Oncomine TCR Beta short-read assay. TCRdb itself ran the PCR reads through MiXCR, one entry per CDR3 protein. The sample has some 10,000 distinct CDR3 sequences, about 50% seen once; the top ten hold roughly 30%. The sample was CD4+ T cells from blood, cultured in vitro. The receptors originated from a human donor who had recovered from COVID-19.

The chain uses TRBV28 and TRBJ2-1; 10 bases map to TRBD2. Germline trimming cut 5 bases from V and 4 bases from J; bases unmatched to any gene: 5. The CDR3 spans 15 residues. Looked up from germline, CDR1 is MDHEN and CDR2 is SYDVKM. CDR3 sequence reads: CASSTSGTHYNEQFF. For the CDR3, the DNA is TGTGCCAGCAGTACTAGCGGGACCCATTACAATGAGCAGTTCTTC.

This clonotype turned up a few times. The V gene is TRBV6-2 or TRBV6-3, the J gene TRBJ2-1, with D maybe TRBD2 (7 bases). CDR1 and CDR2 (germline): MNHEY, SVGEGT. The CDR3 has 16 residues. Between the trimmed V and J ends, which lost 4 bases and 4 bases, there was a span of 17 bases. The DNA for the CDR3 is TGTGCCAGCAGTTTACGGCGGCGGGGGCCTTACAATGAGCAGTTCTTC. Translation: CASSLRRRGPYNEQFF.

The CDR3 DNA reads as TGTGCCAGCAGCGGGAGACAGGGGACGAACACTGAAGCTTTCTTT. This translates into CASSGRQGTNTEAFF. V and J are TRBV5-4 and TRBJ1-1, with 8 bases aligning to TRBD1. The ends lost 4 bases at V and 1 base at J; junction bases unmatched: 6. Germline CDR1 and CDR2: SGHNT and YYREEE (reference sequence). The CDR3 is 15 residues long.

V is TRBV19 and J is TRBJ1-5; D not certain. The CDR3 is made up of 18 amino acids. Trimming left V 1 base short and J 0 bases short, with 16 bases between. CDR1 is LNHDA, CDR2 SQIVND, per germline (reference sequence). The CDR3 nucleotides are TGTGCCAGTAGTATAGCCACCGCGGGCAGGTTTAGCAATCAGCCCCAGCATTTT. Its protein product is CASSIATAGRFSNQPQHF.

In its sample, this clonotype was seen once. The chain carries TRBV20-1 and TRBJ1-5, with D tentatively TRBD1 (5 bases). CDR1 and CDR2 from the germline V gene are DFQATT and SNEGSKA (reference sequence). CDR3 length: 14 amino acids. Trimming pared 4 bases from V and 7 bases from J, leaving 17 bases between. This CDR3 reads CSAIGTALQQPQHF. CDR3 nucleotides: TGCAGTGCTATTGGGACCGCCCTCCAGCAGCCCCAGCATTTT.